A selection of T cell receptor beta chains follows, all from one sample in a study of OX40 agonist ivuxolimab in advanced cancers. Sequencing used immunoSEQ multiplex PCR; TCRdb keeps in-frame clones, though not all of them. Of about 76,000 clones in the sample, approximately 91% are singletons; the top ten hold approximately 13%. Sequencing was performed on CD4+ or CD8+ T cells sorted from blood, taken in a trial of the OX40 agonist ivuxolimab. These receptors came from an adult with an advanced solid tumor such as melanoma, head and neck, liver or kidney cancer. Both conserved end residues are part of each CDR3. The D gene is left open where the match is weak.

TRBJ2-3 | TRBV7-3 | TRBD2 | TGTGCCAGCAGCTTATTCGCGGGAGGCCCAGATACGCAGTATTTT | CASSLFAGGPDTQYF
TRBJ2-7 | TRBV7-9 | TRBD1 | TGTGCCAGCAGCTTAGCCGACAGGGTCGGATTTTGCTACGAGCAGTACTTC | CASSLADRVGFCYEQYF
TRBJ2-5 | TRBV28 | . | TGTGCCAGCAGTTTAGCTCAGGTTTGGGCCCAGTACTTC | CASSLAQVWAQYF
TRBJ2-3 | TRBV7-2 | TRBD2 | TGTGCCAGCAGCTCCCTAGCGGGAGAGGGAATAGATACGCAGTATTTT | CASSSLAGEGIDTQYF
TRBJ2-2 | TRBV5-4 | . | TGTGCCAGCAGCTCCTGGACTCCCGCGAACACCGGGGAGCTGTTTTTT | CASSSWTPANTGELFF
TRBJ2-3 | TRBV10-1 | . | TGCGCCAGCAGGTCCGGGACGACCAAGGGAGATACGCAGTATTTT | CASRSGTTKGDTQYF
TRBJ1-1 | TRBV5-4 | TRBD1 | TGTGCCAGCAGCACTGGGGGGCAGGGGGCCAACACTGAAGCTTTCTTT | CASSTGGQGANTEAFF
TRBJ2-1 | TRBV4-1 | TRBD2 | TGCGCCAGCAGCCTCGAAGGGAGGGATGAGCAGTTCTTC | CASSLEGRDEQFF
TRBJ1-3 | TRBV30 | . | TGTGCCTGGAGCCGCGGGGGGTATGGAAACACCATATATTTT | CAWSRGGYGNTIYF
TRBJ2-7 | TRBV11-3 | . | TGTGCCAGCAGCTTAGGGGGGGGCAGGGCCTACGAGCAGTACTTC | CASSLGGGRAYEQYF
TRBJ2-5 | TRBV6-6 | TRBD2 | TGTGCCAGCAGTTACAATGGACTAGGAGGAGAGACCCAGTACTTC | CASSYNGLGGETQYF